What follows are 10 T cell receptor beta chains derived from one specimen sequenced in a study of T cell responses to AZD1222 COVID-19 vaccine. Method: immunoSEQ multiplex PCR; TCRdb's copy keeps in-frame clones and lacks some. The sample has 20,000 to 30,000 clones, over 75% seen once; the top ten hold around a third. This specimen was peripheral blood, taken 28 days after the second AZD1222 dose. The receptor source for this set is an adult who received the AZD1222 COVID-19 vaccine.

CDR3 protein: CAISLGTGAGEKLFF. The CDR3 nucleotides are TGTGCCATCAGCTTGGGGACAGGGGCTGGAGAAAAACTGTTTTTT. V usage is TRBV10-3 and J usage is TRBJ1-4; 10 nucleotides agree with TRBD1. The germline V gene has CDR1 ENHRY and CDR2 SYGVKD. V lost 6 bases to trimming and J lost 8 bases; unmatched junction nucleotides: 9. The CDR3 length is 15 residues.

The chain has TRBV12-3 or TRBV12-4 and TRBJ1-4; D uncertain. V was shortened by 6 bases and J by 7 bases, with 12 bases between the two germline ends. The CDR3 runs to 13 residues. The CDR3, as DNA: TGTGCCAGCAGACCTGGGCTAGGTGAAAAACTGTTTTTT. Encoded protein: CASRPGLGEKLFF.

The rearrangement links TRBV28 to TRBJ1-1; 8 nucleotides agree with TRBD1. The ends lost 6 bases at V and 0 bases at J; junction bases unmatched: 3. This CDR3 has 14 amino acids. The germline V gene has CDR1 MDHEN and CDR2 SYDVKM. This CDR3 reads CASRTGELNTEAFF. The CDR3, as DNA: TGTGCCAGCAGGACAGGGGAATTGAACACTGAAGCTTTCTTT.

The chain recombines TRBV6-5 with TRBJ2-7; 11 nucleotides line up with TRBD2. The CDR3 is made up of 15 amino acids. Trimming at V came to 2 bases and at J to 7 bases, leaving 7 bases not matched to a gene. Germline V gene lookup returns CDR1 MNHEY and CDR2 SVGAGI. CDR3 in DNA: TGTGCCAGCAGTTACATGACTAGCGGGACGGGAGAGCAGTACTTC. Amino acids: CASSYMTSGTGEQYF.

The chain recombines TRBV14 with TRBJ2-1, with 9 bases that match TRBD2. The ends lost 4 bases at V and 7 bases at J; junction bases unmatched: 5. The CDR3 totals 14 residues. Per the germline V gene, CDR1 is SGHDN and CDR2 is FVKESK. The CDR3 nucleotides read TGTGCCAGCAGCCTAGTAGCGGGAGTGAATGAGCAGTTCTTC. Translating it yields CASSLVAGVNEQFF.

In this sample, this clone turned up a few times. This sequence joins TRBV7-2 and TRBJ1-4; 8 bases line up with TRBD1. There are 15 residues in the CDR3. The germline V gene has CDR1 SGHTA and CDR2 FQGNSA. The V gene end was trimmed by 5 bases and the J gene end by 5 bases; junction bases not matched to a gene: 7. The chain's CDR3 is CASSRTGTMNEKLFF. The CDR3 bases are TGTGCCAGCAGCCGGACAGGGACCATGAATGAAAAACTGTTTTTT.

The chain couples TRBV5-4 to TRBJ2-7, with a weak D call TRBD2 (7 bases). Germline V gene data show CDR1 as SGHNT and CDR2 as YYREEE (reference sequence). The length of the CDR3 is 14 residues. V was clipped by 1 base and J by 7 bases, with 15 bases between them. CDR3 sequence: CASSLSGGRREQYF. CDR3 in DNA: TGTGCCAGCAGCTTGTCGGGGGGCCGGAGGGAGCAGTACTTC.

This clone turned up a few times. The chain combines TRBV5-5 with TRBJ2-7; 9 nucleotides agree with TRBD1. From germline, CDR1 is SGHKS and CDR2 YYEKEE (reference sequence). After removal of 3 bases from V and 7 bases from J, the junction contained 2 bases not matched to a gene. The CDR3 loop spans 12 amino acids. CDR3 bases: TGTGCCAGCAGCTGGACAGGGGAAGAGCAGTACTTC. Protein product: CASSWTGEEQYF.

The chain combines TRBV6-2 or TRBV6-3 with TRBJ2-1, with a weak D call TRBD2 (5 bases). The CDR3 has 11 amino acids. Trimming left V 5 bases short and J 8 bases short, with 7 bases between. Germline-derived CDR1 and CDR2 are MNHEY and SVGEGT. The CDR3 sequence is CASSQRDEQFF. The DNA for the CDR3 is TGTGCCAGCAGTCAGAGGGATGAGCAGTTCTTC.

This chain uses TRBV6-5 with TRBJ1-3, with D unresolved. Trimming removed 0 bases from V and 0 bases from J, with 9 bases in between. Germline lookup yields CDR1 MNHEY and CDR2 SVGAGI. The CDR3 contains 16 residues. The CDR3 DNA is TGTGCCAGCAGTTACTCTCGTCTGCTCTCTGGAAACACCATATATTTT. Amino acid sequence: CASSYSRLLSGNTIYF.